Listed here are 27 T cell receptor beta chains from one sample, sequenced in a study of shared clonotypes between healthy human individuals. Data came from immunoSEQ multiplex PCR; TCRdb stores just in-frame clones and leaves some out. The data hold millions of clones, with roughly 93% observed a single time. Sequencing was performed on naive CD4+ T cells from PBMCs. Subset in this sample: CD45RA+ positively selected. The receptors here all came from a man aged 18 to 30 in good health. Some clones in this sample may be carry-over from other donors' samples.

The chain uses TRBV11-2 and TRBJ2-7; TRBD2 aligns across 9 bases. J lost 6 bases, V lost 1 base, and 13 bases had no gene match. The V gene's germline CDR1 is SGHAT and CDR2 FQNNGV. The CDR3 length is 17 residues. For the CDR3, the DNA is TGTGCCAGCAGCTTAGTACGAACTAGCGGGTTGGGGGCCGAGCAGTACTTC. Translation: CASSLVRTSGLGAEQYF.

This clone occurred once. The chain is built from TRBV5-4 and TRBJ1-1; D remains ambiguous. V shed 3 bases and J shed 1 base, with 10 bases lying between them. The CDR3 covers 14 residues. Germline CDR1 SGHNT, CDR2 YYREEE (reference sequence). The CDR3 region has the DNA TGTGCCAGCAGCTCGCTTCTAGAGAACACTGAAGCTTTCTTT. Its translation is CASSSLLENTEAFF.

This sequence joins TRBV11-2 and TRBJ2-7, with D hard to call. The CDR3 spans 15 residues. Trimming left V 5 bases short and J 2 bases short, with 16 bases between. Germline V gene sequence: CDR1 SGHAT, CDR2 FQNNGV. In DNA, the CDR3 is TGTGCCAGCAGCCAACAGCCCCGATTCCCCTACGAGCAGTACTTC. This translates into CASSQQPRFPYEQYF.

The V gene is TRBV9, the J gene TRBJ2-7; 7 bases line up with TRBD1. CDR3 size: 15 residues. J gave up 4 bases and V 4 bases, and 11 bases lay outside the gene matches. Germline loops: CDR1 SGDLS, CDR2 YYNGEE. The CDR3 spells CASSTGVGEWYEQYF. DNA for the CDR3: TGTGCCAGCAGCACAGGGGTGGGGGAGTGGTACGAGCAGTACTTC.

The rearrangement links TRBV11-2 to TRBJ2-5, with D possibly TRBD2 on 6 matching bases. The V gene's germline CDR1 is SGHAT and CDR2 FQNNGV. This CDR3 is 16 amino acids long. The V and J ends lost 1 base and 4 bases respectively, with 16 bases between them. The CDR3 sequence is CASSLVPGRERETQYF. In DNA, the CDR3 is TGTGCCAGCAGCTTAGTTCCCGGGCGGGAAAGAGAGACCCAGTACTTC.

The chain carries TRBV5-1 and TRBJ2-5; 10 bases agree with TRBD2. J lost 2 bases, V lost 3 bases, and 7 bases had no gene match. Germline V gene data show CDR1 as SGHRS and CDR2 as YFSETQ. The CDR3 totals 16 residues. The DNA for the CDR3 is TGCGCCAGCAGCTCAGGACTAGCGGAGGGTCAAGAGACCCAGTACTTC. Its translation: CASSSGLAEGQETQYF. Full variable domain (outside the CDR3, taken from reference TRBV5-1 and TRBJ2-5): KAGVTQTPRYLIKTRGQQVTLSCSPISGHRSVSWYQQTPGQGLQFLFEYFSETQRNKGNFPGRFSGRQFSNSRSEMNVSTLELGDSALYLCASSSGLAEGQETQYFGPGTRLLVL.

The V call is TRBV5-1, the J call TRBJ2-5; no clear D. The CDR3 covers 16 residues. CDR1 SGHRS and CDR2 YFSETQ come from the germline V gene. Between the trimmed V and J ends, which lost 0 bases and 3 bases, there was a span of 15 bases. The CDR3 loop is CASSLAGLDLKETQYF. The CDR3 region has the DNA TGCGCCAGCAGCTTGGCCGGTCTAGACCTTAAAGAGACCCAGTACTTC.

The rearrangement links TRBV7-3 to TRBJ1-1; D is unresolved. The V end was cut by 6 bases, the J end by 3 bases, with 17 bases between. CDR1 SGHTA and CDR2 FQGTGA come from the germline V gene. The CDR3 length is 15 residues. The CDR3 DNA follows: TGTGCCAGCAGTCCTTCCGGCGGCGTGGACACTGAAGCTTTCTTT. Translating it yields CASSPSGGVDTEAFF.

The V call is TRBV5-3, the J call TRBJ1-5; a possible D gene is TRBD1 (6 bases). TRBV5-3 is an ORF for which the function is uncertain. The CDR3 is 16 residues long. Between the trimmed V and J ends, which lost 0 bases and 2 bases, there was a span of 12 bases. CDR3 region: CARSLASKGGNQPQHF. CDR3 sequence (DNA): TGTGCCAGAAGCTTGGCGTCAAAGGGGGGCAATCAGCCCCAGCATTTT.

The genes are TRBV30 and TRBJ2-3; D perhaps matches TRBD1 (8 bases). Trimming shortened V by 2 bases and J by 4 bases, and 10 bases separated the two germline ends. CDR1 and CDR2 from the germline V gene are GTSNPN and SVGIG (reference sequence). CDR3 size: 13 residues. DNA for the CDR3: TGTGCCTGGAGTACAGGGGGGGCAGATACGCAGTATTTT. It codes for CAWSTGGADTQYF.

The V and J genes are TRBV5-1 and TRBJ2-7; D call uncertain. This CDR3 has 13 amino acids. Germline V gene sequence: CDR1 SGHRS, CDR2 YFSETQ. Trimming removed 3 bases at V and 2 bases at J, with 9 bases between. CDR3: CASSSDPAYEQYF. The CDR3, as DNA: TGCGCCAGCAGCTCGGACCCCGCCTACGAGCAGTACTTC.

This chain links TRBV27 with TRBJ2-2, with 11 bases that match TRBD2. V shed 7 bases and J 5 bases; nucleotides not matched to a gene: 18. The CDR3 length is 19 residues. Germline assignment: CDR1 MNHEY and CDR2 SMNVEV (reference sequence). The CDR3 DNA is TGTGCCAGCACCACTTCGACAGGGTTAGCGGGAGGGGGGACCGGGGAGCTGTTTTTT. This codes for CASTTSTGLAGGGTGELFF.

The chain employs TRBV27 and TRBJ1-5, with D perhaps TRBD1 (5 bases). CDR1 is MNHEY, CDR2 SMNVEV, per germline (reference sequence). V shed 5 bases and J shed 3 bases, with 8 bases lying between them. This CDR3 region has 13 residues. The CDR3 sequence: CASSKGTNQPQHF. The CDR3 region has the DNA TGTGCCAGCAGTAAGGGGACCAATCAGCCCCAGCATTTT.

The chain combines TRBV19 with TRBJ2-7; D is possibly TRBD1 or TRBD2 (5 bases each). V was clipped by 5 bases and J by 1 base, with 18 bases between them. CDR3 size: 16 residues. The germline V gene encodes CDR1 LNHDA and CDR2 SQIVND (reference sequence). The CDR3 region is CASSYDTGRTSYEQYF. In DNA form, the CDR3 reads TGTGCCAGTAGTTACGACACGGGACGGACGTCCTACGAGCAGTACTTC.

DNA for the CDR3: TGTGCCAGCAGCACAGCGGGACAGGTTGACGGCTACACCTTC. As protein: CASSTAGQVDGYTF. This chain links TRBV5-4 with TRBJ1-2; 8 positions match TRBD1. The V and J ends lost 4 bases and 8 bases, in that order; junction bases with no gene match: 10. CDR1 and CDR2 (germline): SGHNT, YYREEE (reference sequence). The CDR3 totals 14 residues. Complete variable domain (other parts from reference TRBV5-4 and TRBJ1-2): ETGVTQSPTHLIKTRGQQVTLRCSSQSGHNTVSWYQQALGQGPQFIFQYYREEENGRGNFPPRFSGLQFPNYSSELNVNALELDDSALYLCASSTAGQVDGYTFGSGTRLTVV.

This chain links TRBV29-1 with TRBJ2-2, with TRBD1 matching over 7 bases. Germline V gene lookup returns CDR1 SQVTM and CDR2 ANQGSEA. The CDR3 has 13 amino acids. The CDR3 region is CSARTGTTGELFF. CDR3 in DNA: TGCAGTGCGAGGACAGGAACTACCGGGGAGCTGTTTTTT.

The chain links TRBV6-1 to TRBJ1-5; D may be TRBD1 (6 bases). V was pared by 2 bases and J by 5 bases, with 10 bases between. Germline-derived CDR1 and CDR2 are MNHNS and SASEGT. This CDR3 comprises 14 residues. CDR3 sequence: CASSEYQGYQPQHF. CDR3 nucleotide sequence: TGTGCCAGCAGTGAATACCAGGGGTATCAGCCCCAGCATTTT.

V gene TRBV11-2 combines with J gene TRBJ1-1; 10 bases are a match to TRBD1. Germline V CDR1 and CDR2: SGHAT, FQNNGV. Losses at the gene ends were 5 bases for V and 0 bases for J; bases not matched to a gene: 9. This CDR3 spans 17 amino acids. The CDR3 reads CASSPTDRGVMNTEAFF. The DNA for the CDR3 is TGTGCCAGCAGCCCCACGGACAGGGGGGTTATGAACACTGAAGCTTTCTTT.

This clone was seen only once. At the DNA level, this CDR3 is encoded by other sequences in the same sample as well. The chain recombines TRBV7-2 with TRBJ2-7; no clear D. There are 12 residues in the CDR3. Trimming stripped 3 bases from V and 4 bases from J, with 7 bases between. In germline, CDR1 is SGHTA, CDR2 FQGNSA. CDR3 sequence (DNA): TGTGCCAGCAGCTTCTCTACGTACGAGCAGTACTTC. Amino acid sequence: CASSFSTYEQYF. Drawing the rest from reference TRBV7-2 and TRBJ2-7, the complete variable domain is GAGVSQSPSNKVTEKGKDVELRCDPISGHTALYWYRQSLGQGLEFLIYFQGNSAPDKSGLPSDRFSAERTGGSVSTLTIQRTQQEDSAVYLCASSFSTYEQYFGPGTRLTVT.

The chain has TRBV28 and TRBJ1-1; 9 bases agree with TRBD1. This CDR3 spans 16 amino acids. With V trimmed by 5 bases and J by 5 bases, 12 bases remained unmatched. Germline-derived CDR1 and CDR2 are MDHEN and SYDVKM. CDR3 amino acids: CASSAPLQGARTEAFF. The CDR3 DNA sequence: TGTGCCAGCAGTGCTCCCCTACAGGGGGCGAGGACTGAAGCTTTCTTT.

V is TRBV7-2 and J is TRBJ1-1, with D hard to call. The CDR3 is 15 amino acids. Germline loops: CDR1 SGHTA, CDR2 FQGNSA. The V end lost 0 bases, the J end lost 7 bases, and 15 bases lay between the germline ends. This CDR3 reads CASSLAGRAVNEAFF. In DNA form, the CDR3 reads TGTGCCAGCAGCTTAGCCGGGAGGGCCGTGAATGAAGCTTTCTTT.

The chain links TRBV6-5 to TRBJ2-7, with 15 bases lining up with TRBD2. V shed 0 bases, J shed 4 bases, and the junction held 1 base outside the gene matches. The V gene's germline CDR1 is MNHEY and CDR2 SVGAGI. This CDR3 has 16 amino acids. CDR3 coding DNA: TGTGCCAGCAGTTACTCGGGGACTAGCGGGAGGTACGAGCAGTACTTC. This sequence encodes CASSYSGTSGRYEQYF.

The V gene is TRBV27, the J gene TRBJ2-1, with 12 bases fitting TRBD2. This CDR3 is 19 amino acids long. The trim removed 3 bases at V and 1 base at J, leaving 10 bases unmatched. Germline CDR1 is MNHEY and CDR2 is SMNVEV (reference sequence). This chain's CDR3 is CASSFSRLAGDGSYNEQFF. The CDR3 DNA follows: TGTGCCAGCAGTTTTTCCCGACTAGCGGGAGACGGGTCCTACAATGAGCAGTTCTTC.

A word on this clone: Within the sample, other DNA sequences also encode this same CDR3. The J gene is TRBJ2-5, the V gene TRBV18, with TRBD2 identical over 13 bases. V lost 6 bases and J lost 5; bases outside the gene matches: 6. This CDR3 contains 15 residues. Germline CDR1 is KGHSH and CDR2 is LQKENI. The CDR3 is CASSPGLAGAETQYF. DNA for the CDR3: TGTGCCAGCTCGCCCGGACTAGCGGGAGCGGAGACCCAGTACTTC. Together with reference TRBV18 and TRBJ2-5, the CDR3 gives the full variable domain: NAGVMQNPRHLVRRRGQEARLRCSPMKGHSHVYWYRQLPEEGLKFMVYLQKENIIDESGMPKERFSAEFPKEGPSILRIQQVVRGDSAAYFCASSPGLAGAETQYFGPGTRLLVL.

On this clone: Other DNA sequences in this specimen translate into the identical CDR3. V is TRBV28 and J is TRBJ1-3; D unclear. The CDR3 sequence is 13 residues long. Per the germline V gene, CDR1 is MDHEN and CDR2 is SYDVKM. The V gene lost 2 bases and the J gene lost 4 bases, with 6 bases spanning the gap. The CDR3 nucleotides are TGTGCCAGCAGTTTAACGGCGGGAAACACCATATATTTT. Its translation: CASSLTAGNTIYF.

The genes are TRBV9 and TRBJ2-2; D perhaps matches TRBD2 (5 bases). Trimming cost V 6 bases and J 3 bases, with 12 bases left between them. This CDR3 has 14 amino acids. Germline loops: CDR1 SGDLS, CDR2 YYNGEE. CDR3 protein: CASKAYGDTGELFF. CDR3 DNA: TGTGCCAGCAAGGCCTACGGGGACACCGGGGAGCTGTTTTTT.

Points on this clone: This CDR3 is also generated by other DNA sequences in the sample. V gene TRBV9 combines with J gene TRBJ2-1; the match to TRBD1 covers 7 bases. CDR3 length equals 15 residues. The V and J ends lost 2 bases and 4 bases, in that order; junction bases with no gene match: 6. The germline V gene has CDR1 SGDLS and CDR2 YYNGEE. The CDR3 DNA reads TGTGCCAGCAGCGTTGCCGGGACAGAATACAATGAGCAGTTCTTC. It specifies CASSVAGTEYNEQFF.